This T cell receptor (beta chain) appears in the sequencing data of a study of vaccination effects on CD4 cells after COVID-19. At the level of the study: Two doses of either BNT162b2 or mRNA-1273 were given to each participant.

The assay was immunoSEQ multiplex PCR, and TCRdb's table has in-frame clones only and misses some. Here the sample spans roughly 57,000 clones, 65% to 80% being singletons. In the case of this clone: The antigen is unknown. At one boundary the junction diverges from the germline segment, which might be a read error.

CDR1 and CDR2 from the germline V gene are SSHAT and FNYEAQ (reference sequence). The CDR3 runs 16 residues. In the ViraFEST assay, antigen-specific CD4+ clonotypes were identified by expansion after peptide-pool stimulation. Investigators separated out CD4+ T cells once around nine days of culture had passed. From March to December 2020, the person had a SARS-CoV-2 infection that was confirmed by PCR. It was an HIV-1 Nef peptide pool that made up the negative control culture. Both day 3 and day 7 saw half the medium replaced with IL-2 medium. The chain joins TRBV7-7 to TRBJ2-2; no clear D. This clonotype was obtained from a human donor who had a prior SARS-CoV-2 infection. The sample consisted of CD4+ T cells from PBMCs cultured with HIV peptides, taken before COVID-19 vaccination. As to subset: HIV-1 Nef peptide pool negative control/reference culture. Here the CDR3 DNA reads TGTGCTAGCAGCCCTAGATTAGCTGATAACACCGGGGAGCTGTTTTTT. Its translation is CASSPRLADNTGELFF.